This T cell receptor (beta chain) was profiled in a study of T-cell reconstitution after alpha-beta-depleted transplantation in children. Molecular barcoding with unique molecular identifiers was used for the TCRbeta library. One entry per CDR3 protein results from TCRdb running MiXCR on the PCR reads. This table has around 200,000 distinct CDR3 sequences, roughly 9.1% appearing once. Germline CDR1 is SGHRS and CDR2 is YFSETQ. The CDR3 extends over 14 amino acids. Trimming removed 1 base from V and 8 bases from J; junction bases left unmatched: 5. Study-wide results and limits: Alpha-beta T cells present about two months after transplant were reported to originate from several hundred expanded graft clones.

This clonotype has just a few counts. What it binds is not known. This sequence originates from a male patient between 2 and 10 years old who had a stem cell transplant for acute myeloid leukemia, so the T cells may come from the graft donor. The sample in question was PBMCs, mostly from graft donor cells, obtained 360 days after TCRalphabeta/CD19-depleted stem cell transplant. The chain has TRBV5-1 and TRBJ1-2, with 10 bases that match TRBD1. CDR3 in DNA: TGCGCCAGCAGCTTGAGCGGGACAGGGGACGGCTACACCTTC. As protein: CASSLSGTGDGYTF.